This record covers a single T cell receptor beta chain. Its antigen remains unknown. This sample stems from a study of cytomegalovirus exposure and HLA in healthy donors. For the study at large: HLA-typed donors were the source of 83 million or so unique TCRs, which an early data release held.

The length of the CDR3 is 15 residues. V lost 0 bases, J lost 1 base, and 10 bases lay in between. Germline CDR1 and CDR2: LNHDA and SQIVND (reference sequence). Study conclusions and caveats: Most of the TCR beta V segments (in an earlier analysis) were productive either about 87% or about 30% of the time. In the analysis, some V segments, TRBV6-2 and TRBV6-3 included, were excluded as indistinguishable.

This PCR relied on a set of 60 Vbeta primers and 13 Jbeta primers. Original analysis: Later analysis identified tens of millions of unique TCR beta chains, 10 million to 12 million shared. Measured with immunoSEQ multiplex PCR; TCRdb has only the in-frame clones, and not every one. D and trimming come from the DNA, and the V and J calls and clone size come from that table. The repertoire holds 85,000 to 130,000 clones, with approximately 78% as singletons. The receptor was derived from a woman aged 40 to 50 in good health and CMV-seronegative. The sequenced sample consisted of PBMCs. This chain links TRBV19 with TRBJ2-7; D uncertain. In DNA, the CDR3 is TGTGCCAGTAGTATAGACGGCAGGCGATCCTACGAGCAGTACTTC. It encodes CASSIDGRRSYEQYF.